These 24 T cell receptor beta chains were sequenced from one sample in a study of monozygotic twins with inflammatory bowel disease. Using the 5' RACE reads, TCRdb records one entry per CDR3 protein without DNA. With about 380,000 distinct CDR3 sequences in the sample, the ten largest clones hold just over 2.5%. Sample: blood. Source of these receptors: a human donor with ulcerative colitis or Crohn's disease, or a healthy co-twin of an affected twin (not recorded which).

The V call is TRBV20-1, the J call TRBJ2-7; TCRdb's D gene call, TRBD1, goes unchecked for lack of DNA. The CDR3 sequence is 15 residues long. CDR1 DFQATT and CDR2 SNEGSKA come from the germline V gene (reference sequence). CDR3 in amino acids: CSARPGTGGPYEQYF.

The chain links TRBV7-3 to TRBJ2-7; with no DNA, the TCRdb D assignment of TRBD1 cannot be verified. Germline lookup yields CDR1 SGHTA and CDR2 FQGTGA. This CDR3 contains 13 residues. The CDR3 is CASSADRGNEQYF.

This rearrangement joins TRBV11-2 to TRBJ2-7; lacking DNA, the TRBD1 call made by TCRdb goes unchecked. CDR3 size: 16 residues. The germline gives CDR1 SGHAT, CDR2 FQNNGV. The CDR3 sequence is CASSLNQGQGHYEQYF.

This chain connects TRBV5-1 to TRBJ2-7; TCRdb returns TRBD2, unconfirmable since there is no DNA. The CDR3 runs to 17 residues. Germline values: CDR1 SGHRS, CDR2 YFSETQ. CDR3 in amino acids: CASALGLDSISSYEQYF. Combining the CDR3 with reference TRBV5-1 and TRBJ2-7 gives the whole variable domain KAGVTQTPRYLIKTRGQQVTLSCSPISGHRSVSWYQQTPGQGLQFLFEYFSETQRNKGNFPGRFSGRQFSNSRSEMNVSTLELGDSALYLCASALGLDSISSYEQYFGPGTRLTVT.

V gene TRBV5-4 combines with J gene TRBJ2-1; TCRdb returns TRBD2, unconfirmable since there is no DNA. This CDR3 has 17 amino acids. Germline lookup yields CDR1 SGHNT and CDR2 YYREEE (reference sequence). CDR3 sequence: CASSLGLAGGSYNEQFF. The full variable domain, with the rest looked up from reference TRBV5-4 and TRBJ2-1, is ETGVTQSPTHLIKTRGQQVTLRCSSQSGHNTVSWYQQALGQGPQFIFQYYREEENGRGNFPPRFSGLQFPNYSSELNVNALELDDSALYLCASSLGLAGGSYNEQFFGPGTRLTVL.

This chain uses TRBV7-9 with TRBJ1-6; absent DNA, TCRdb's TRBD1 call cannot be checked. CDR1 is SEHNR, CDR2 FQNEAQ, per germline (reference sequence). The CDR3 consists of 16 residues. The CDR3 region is CASSLATGVGNSPLHF.

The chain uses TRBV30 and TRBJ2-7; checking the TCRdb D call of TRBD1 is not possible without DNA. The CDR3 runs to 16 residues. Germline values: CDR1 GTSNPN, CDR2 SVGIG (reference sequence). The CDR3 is CAWSKTTDRETYEQYF. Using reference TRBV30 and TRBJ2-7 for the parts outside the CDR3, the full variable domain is SQTIHQWPATLVQPVGSPLSLECTVEGTSNPNLYWYRQAAGRGLQLLFYSVGIGQISSEVPQNLSASRPQDRQFILSSKKLLLSDSGFYLCAWSKTTDRETYEQYFGPGTRLTVT.

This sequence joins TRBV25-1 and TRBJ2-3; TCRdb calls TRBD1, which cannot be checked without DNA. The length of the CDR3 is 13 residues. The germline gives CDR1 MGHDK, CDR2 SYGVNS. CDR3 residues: CASGGTDTDTQYF.

The CDR3 reads CSASSGGDYNEQFF. The genes are TRBV20-1 and TRBJ2-1; the D call of TRBD2 rests on TCRdb alone, since no DNA is present to check it. The CDR3 loop spans 14 amino acids. Germline CDR1 reads DFQATT; CDR2 reads SNEGSKA (reference sequence).

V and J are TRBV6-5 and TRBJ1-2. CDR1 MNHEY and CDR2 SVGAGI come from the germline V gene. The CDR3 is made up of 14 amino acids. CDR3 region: CASSYSMSELGYTF.

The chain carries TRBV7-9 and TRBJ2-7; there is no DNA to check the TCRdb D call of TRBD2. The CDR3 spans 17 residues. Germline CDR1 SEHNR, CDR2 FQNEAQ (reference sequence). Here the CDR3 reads CASSLEFVSPSSYEQYF.

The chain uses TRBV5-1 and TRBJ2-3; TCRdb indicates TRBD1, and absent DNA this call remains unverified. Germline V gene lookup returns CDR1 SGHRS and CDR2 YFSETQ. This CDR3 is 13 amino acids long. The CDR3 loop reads CASSHQGTDTQYF.

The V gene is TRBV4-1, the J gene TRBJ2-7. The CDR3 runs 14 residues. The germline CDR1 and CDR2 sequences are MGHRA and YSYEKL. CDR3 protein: CASSQAGTTYEQYF.

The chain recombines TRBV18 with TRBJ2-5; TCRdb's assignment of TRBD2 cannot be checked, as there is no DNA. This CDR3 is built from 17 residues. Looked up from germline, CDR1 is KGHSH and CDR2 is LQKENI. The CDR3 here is CASSPRPPGGPRETQYF.

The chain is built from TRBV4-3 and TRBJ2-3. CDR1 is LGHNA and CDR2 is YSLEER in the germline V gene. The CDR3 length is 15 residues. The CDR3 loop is CASSQALPSTDTQYF.

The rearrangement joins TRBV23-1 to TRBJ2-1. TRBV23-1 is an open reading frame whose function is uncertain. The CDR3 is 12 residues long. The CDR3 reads CASSQTKSEQFF.

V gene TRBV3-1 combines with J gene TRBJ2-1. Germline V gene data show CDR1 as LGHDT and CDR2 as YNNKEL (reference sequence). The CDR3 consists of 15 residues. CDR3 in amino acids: CASSLSKSSYNEQFF.

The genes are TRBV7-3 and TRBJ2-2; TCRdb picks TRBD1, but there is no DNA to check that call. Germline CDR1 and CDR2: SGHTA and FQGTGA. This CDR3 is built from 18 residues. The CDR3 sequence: CASSSRVAVDTYTGELFF.

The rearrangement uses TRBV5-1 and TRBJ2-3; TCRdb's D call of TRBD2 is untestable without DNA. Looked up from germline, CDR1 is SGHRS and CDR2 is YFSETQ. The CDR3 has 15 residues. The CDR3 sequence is CASSLASGSTDTQYF.

CDR3 sequence: CASSPMNLRDREAKNIQYF. V and J are TRBV4-1 and TRBJ2-4; TCRdb outputs TRBD1, but without DNA this stays unchecked. The germline V gene has CDR1 MGHRA and CDR2 YSYEKL. This CDR3 is built from 19 residues.

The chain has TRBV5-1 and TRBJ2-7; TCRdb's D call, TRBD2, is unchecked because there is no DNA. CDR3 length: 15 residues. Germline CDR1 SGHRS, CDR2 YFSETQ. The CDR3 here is CASSLRSSEGYEQYF.

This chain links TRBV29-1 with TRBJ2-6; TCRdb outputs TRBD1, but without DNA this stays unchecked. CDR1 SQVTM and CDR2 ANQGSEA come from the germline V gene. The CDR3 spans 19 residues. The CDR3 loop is CSVGTVQGLWSTGANVLTF.

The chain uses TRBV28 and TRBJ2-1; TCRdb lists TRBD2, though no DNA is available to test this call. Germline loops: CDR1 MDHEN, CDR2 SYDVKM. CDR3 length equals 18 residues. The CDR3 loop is CASKVVPRLAGGRDEQFF. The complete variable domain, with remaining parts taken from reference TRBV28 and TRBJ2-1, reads DVKVTQSSRYLVKRTGEKVFLECVQDMDHENMFWYRQDPGLGLRLIYFSYDVKMKEKGDIPEGYSVSREKKERFSLILESASTNQTSMYLCASKVVPRLAGGRDEQFFGPGTRLTVL.

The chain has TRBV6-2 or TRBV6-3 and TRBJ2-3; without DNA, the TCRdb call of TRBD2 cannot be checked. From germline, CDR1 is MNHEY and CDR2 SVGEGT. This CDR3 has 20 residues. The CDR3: CASTKESQAGLGMGTDTQYF.